This T cell receptor beta chain was identified during a study of type 1 regulatory T cells. In the study overall: This in vitro CD4 product, T-allo10, is enriched for Tr1 cells and alloantigen-specific.

This clonotype turned up a few times. Its antigen remains unknown. TCRdb reprocessed the reads via MiXCR and lists one record per CDR3 protein. The repertoire has about 15,000 distinct CDR3 sequences, roughly 15% of them found once; the top ten carry 15%. Germline-derived CDR1 and CDR2 are KGHSH and LQKENI. Between the trimmed V and J ends, which lost 5 bases and 0 bases, there was a span of 14 bases. This CDR3 has 15 amino acids. The receptor was isolated from a human donor in good health. The sequenced sample consisted of cultured T cells, either the whole culture or a sorted T cell fraction (not recorded which). The V and J genes are TRBV18 and TRBJ2-7; TRBD2 might be the D (6 bases). Written as DNA, the CDR3 is TGTGCCAGCTCAGCTGGGCCCGGGGGCTCCTACGAGCAGTACTTC. Its translation: CASSAGPGGSYEQYF.